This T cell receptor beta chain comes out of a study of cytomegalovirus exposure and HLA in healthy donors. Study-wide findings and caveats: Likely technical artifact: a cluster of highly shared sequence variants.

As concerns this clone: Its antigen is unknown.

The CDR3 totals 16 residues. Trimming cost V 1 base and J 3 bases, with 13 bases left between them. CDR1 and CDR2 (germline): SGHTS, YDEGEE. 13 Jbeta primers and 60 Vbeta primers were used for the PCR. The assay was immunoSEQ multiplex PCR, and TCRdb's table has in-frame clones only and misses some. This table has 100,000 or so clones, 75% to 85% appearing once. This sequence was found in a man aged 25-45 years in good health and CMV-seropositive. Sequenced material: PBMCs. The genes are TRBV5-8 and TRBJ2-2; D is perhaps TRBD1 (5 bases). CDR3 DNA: TGTGCCAGCAGCTTGCAAGGGGTTTATTACACCGGGGAGCTGTTTTTT. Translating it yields CASSLQGVYYTGELFF.